This passage covers 32 T cell receptor beta chains from one sample sequenced in a study of blood T cell repertoires in COVID-19. Repertoires were generated with immunoSEQ multiplex PCR, while TCRdb's copy carries only in-frame clones and drops some. The sample has under 300,000 clones, approximately 84% seen once; the top ten hold about 15%. What was sequenced was PBMCs or T cells enriched from blood (not recorded which). These receptors were collected from a man aged 35-49 years who had recovered from COVID-19.

This sequence joins TRBV7-2 and TRBJ2-1; D is undetermined. Germline assignment: CDR1 SGHTA and CDR2 FQGNSA. CDR3 length: 11 residues. Trimming took off 7 bases at V and 4 bases at J, with 5 bases between the two ends. The DNA of the CDR3 is TGTGCCAGCACCTCGTACAATGAGCAGTTCTTC. This translates into CASTSYNEQFF.

The J gene is TRBJ2-1, the V gene TRBV7-3; D may be TRBD2 (5 bases). CDR3 length: 15 amino acids. Trimming took off 1 base at V and 7 bases at J, with 14 bases between the two ends. Germline lookup yields CDR1 SGHTA and CDR2 FQGTGA. CDR3 DNA sequence: TGTGCCAGCAGCTTAATGACGGCAACGGGGAATGAGCAGTTCTTC. This sequence encodes CASSLMTATGNEQFF.

V is TRBV3-1 (or the pseudogene TRBV3-2) and J is TRBJ1-2; no clear D gene. Germline loops: CDR1 LGHDT, CDR2 YNNKEL (reference sequence). The CDR3 totals 15 residues. V gave up 2 bases and J gave up 8 bases, with 18 bases separating them. CDR3 DNA: TGTGCCAGCAGCCAATTCCTCCAGGAGGGCTTCGGCTACACCTTC. Its protein product is CASSQFLQEGFGYTF.

This clone was counted between two and nine times. V usage is TRBV18 and J usage is TRBJ2-7, with TRBD2 matching 7 bases. Germline V gene data show CDR1 as KGHSH and CDR2 as LQKENI. The trim removed 2 bases at V and 6 bases at J, leaving 7 bases unmatched. The CDR3 spans 14 residues. In DNA form, the CDR3 reads TGTGCCAGCTCACCAGGGGGAGGGAGAGGCGAGCAGTACTTC. Translating it yields CASSPGGGRGEQYF.

The CDR3 sequence: CASSVQERGGLLMGYEQYF. CDR3 DNA sequence: TGTGCCAGCAGCGTCCAAGAGCGGGGGGGCCTACTAATGGGCTACGAGCAGTACTTC. The chain recombines TRBV9 with TRBJ2-7; 10 nucleotides align to TRBD2. The CDR3 runs 19 residues. With V trimmed by 2 bases and J by 3 bases, 17 bases remained unmatched. Germline lookup yields CDR1 SGDLS and CDR2 YYNGEE. Complete variable domain (other parts from reference TRBV9 and TRBJ2-7): DSGVTQTPKHLITATGQRVTLRCSPRSGDLSVYWYQQSLDQGLQFLIQYYNGEERAKGNILERFSAQQFPDLHSELNLSSLELGDSALYFCASSVQERGGLLMGYEQYFGPGTRLTVT.

The chain links TRBV24-1 to TRBJ2-4, with TRBD1 as a possible D gene (7 bases). CDR3 size: 16 residues. Germline CDR1 KGHDR, CDR2 SFDVKD. The V end lost 5 bases, the J end lost 1 base, and 14 bases lay between the germline ends. CDR3 residues: CATSAGGGGAKNIQYF. In DNA form, the CDR3 reads TGTGCCACCAGTGCAGGGGGAGGAGGCGCCAAAAACATTCAGTACTTC.

Comments on this clone: In the same sample, other DNA sequences code for this CDR3. This sequence joins TRBV18 and TRBJ1-4, with D perhaps TRBD1 (5 bases). Trimming took off 1 base at V and 6 bases at J, with 9 bases between the two ends. Germline values: CDR1 KGHSH, CDR2 LQKENI. The CDR3 is made up of 14 amino acids. Written as DNA, the CDR3 is TGTGCCAGCTCACCACGAACAGGAGATGAAAAACTGTTTTTT. It codes for CASSPRTGDEKLFF.

V and J are TRBV4-1 and TRBJ1-5, with TRBD1 identical over 7 bases. Germline V lookup: CDR1 MGHRA, CDR2 YSYEKL. The CDR3 sequence is 16 residues long. Trimming removed 4 bases from V and 2 bases from J; junction bases left unmatched: 8. The CDR3 here is CASSLHLDRGNQPQHF. In DNA form, the CDR3 reads TGCGCCAGCAGCCTACACCTTGACAGGGGCAATCAGCCCCAGCATTTT.

This clone was seen a single time. The rearrangement joins TRBV10-2 to TRBJ1-1; 8 bases align to TRBD1. The trim removed 6 bases at V and 6 bases at J, leaving 6 bases unmatched. Per germline, CDR1 WSHSY and CDR2 SAAADI. This CDR3 has 13 residues. CDR3 sequence: CASRSPQGAEAFF. The CDR3, as DNA: TGCGCCAGCAGGTCCCCACAGGGGGCTGAAGCTTTCTTT.

V usage is TRBV30 and J usage is TRBJ1-1; D unresolved. CDR1 and CDR2 (germline): GTSNPN, SVGIG (reference sequence). The CDR3 sequence is 13 residues long. The V end lost 3 bases, the J end lost 1 base, and 9 bases lay between the germline ends. CDR3: CAWRYSSNTEAFF. DNA for the CDR3: TGTGCCTGGAGGTACAGCTCGAACACTGAAGCTTTCTTT.

V is TRBV30 and J is TRBJ2-5, with TRBD2 identical over 11 bases. V lost 0 bases to trimming and J lost 8 bases; unmatched junction nucleotides: 5. This CDR3 has 14 amino acids. Germline CDR1 and CDR2: GTSNPN and SVGIG (reference sequence). This CDR3 reads CAWSVLAGVGTQYF. CDR3 in DNA: TGTGCCTGGAGTGTACTAGCGGGGGTGGGAACCCAGTACTTC.

Notes on this clone: Different DNA sequences within this sample yield the same CDR3. V usage is TRBV30 and J usage is TRBJ2-2, with a tentative D call TRBD2 (6 bases). V lost 0 bases to trimming and J lost 2 bases, with 10 bases between them. The CDR3 has 15 amino acids. Germline assignment: CDR1 GTSNPN and CDR2 SVGIG (reference sequence). CDR3 in amino acids: CAWSVPGLNTGELFF. CDR3 bases: TGTGCCTGGAGTGTACCGGGACTTAACACCGGGGAGCTGTTTTTT.

The chain carries TRBV13 and TRBJ2-1; D is perhaps TRBD2 (6 bases). Trimming took 4 bases from V and 4 from J, leaving 17 bases between them. CDR1 is PRHDT, CDR2 FYEKMQ, per germline (reference sequence). This CDR3 region has 16 residues. The CDR3 region is CASSSVDYTRYNEQFF. In DNA, the CDR3 is TGTGCCAGCAGCTCAGTGGACTACACTCGATACAATGAGCAGTTCTTC.

A few counts support this clone. The chain links TRBV10-3 to TRBJ2-7, with 7 bases lining up with TRBD1. The CDR3 contains 12 residues. Losses at the gene ends were 4 bases for V and 6 bases for J; bases not matched to a gene: 3. CDR1 ENHRY and CDR2 SYGVKD come from the germline V gene. CDR3 DNA: TGTGCCATCAGTGGTACAGGGGTCGAGCAGTACTTC. Its protein is CAISGTGVEQYF.

This clone was seen only a few times. V gene TRBV6-2 or TRBV6-3 combines with J gene TRBJ2-7; 8 bases are a match to TRBD2. Germline-derived CDR1 and CDR2 are MNHEY and SVGEGT. The CDR3 sequence is 14 residues long. The trim removed 2 bases at V and 7 bases at J, leaving 7 bases unmatched. The chain's CDR3 is CASSYQQTSGEQYF. The CDR3 DNA reads as TGTGCCAGCAGTTACCAGCAAACTAGCGGAGAGCAGTACTTC.

The rearrangement links TRBV9 to TRBJ1-1; the match to TRBD1 covers 7 bases. The germline V gene has CDR1 SGDLS and CDR2 YYNGEE. This CDR3 has 15 amino acids. V dropped 3 bases and J dropped 4; count of bases not matched to a gene: 9. CDR3 nucleotides: TGTGCCAGCAGCGCCGGTGGGGACAGAAGCACTGAAGCTTTCTTT. Its translation: CASSAGGDRSTEAFF.

This chain joins TRBV6-2 or TRBV6-3 and TRBJ2-1; 8 bases are a match to TRBD2. The CDR3 loop spans 15 amino acids. The germline V gene encodes CDR1 MNHEY and CDR2 SVGEGT. After removal of 2 bases from V and 7 bases from J, the junction contained 7 bases not matched to a gene. The CDR3 is CASSYLSGGNNEQFF. The DNA for the CDR3 is TGTGCCAGCAGTTACCTGAGCGGGGGAAATAATGAGCAGTTCTTC.

DNA for the CDR3: TGCGCCAGCAGCCAATCGACGCAGGGGGCGCGCGGAAACACCATATATTTT. This gives the protein CASSQSTQGARGNTIYF. The V gene is TRBV4-1, the J gene TRBJ1-3, with 8 bases aligning to TRBD1. V lost 2 bases, J lost 4 bases, and 10 bases stayed unmatched. CDR3 length: 17 residues. From germline, CDR1 is MGHRA and CDR2 YSYEKL.

Regarding this clone: One end of the junction does not line up with germline, which may come from a read error. V and J are TRBV6-5 and TRBJ1-2, with D perhaps TRBD1 (5 bases). This CDR3 has 11 amino acids. Germline values: CDR1 MNHEY, CDR2 SVGAGI. The CDR3 region has the DNA TGTGCCAGCACCAAAGGGGTGGAGCGCGCCTTC. This encodes CASTKGVERAF.

J is TRBJ1-2 and V is TRBV12-3 or TRBV12-4, with a tentative D call TRBD1 (6 bases). V shed 5 bases and J shed 8 bases, with 12 bases lying between them. CDR3 length: 12 amino acids. The CDR3 nucleotides read TGTGCCAGCAGTAGCCCGGGGGGCGGCTACACCTTC. Residues: CASSSPGGGYTF.

In the case of this clone: Compared with germline, one end of the junction differs, possibly owing to a read error. The rearrangement joins TRBV10-2 to TRBJ1-5; a possible D gene is TRBD1 (6 bases). Germline V gene data show CDR1 as WSHSY and CDR2 as SAAADI. The length of the CDR3 is 13 residues. CDR3 DNA sequence: TGCGCCAGCAGTCAAAACAGGGATCAGGCCCAGCATTTT. As protein: CASSQNRDQAQHF.

The chain couples TRBV30 to TRBJ1-1; D gene unclear. Germline lookup yields CDR1 GTSNPN and CDR2 SVGIG (reference sequence). Trimming stripped 0 bases from V and 6 bases from J, with 5 bases between. The CDR3 totals 11 residues. For the CDR3, the DNA is TGTGCCTGGAGTGTACTAGCTGAAGCTTTCTTT. Its protein product is CAWSVLAEAFF.

This clone appeared a single time. The genes are TRBV5-1 and TRBJ2-1; D perhaps matches TRBD1 (5 bases). This CDR3 is 14 amino acids long. V was trimmed by 4 bases and J by 5 bases, leaving 13 bases between them. From germline, CDR1 is SGHRS and CDR2 YFSETQ. CDR3 DNA sequence: TGCGCCAGCAGCCAGACAGTACCAAACAATGAGCAGTTCTTC. This encodes CASSQTVPNNEQFF. Filled out from reference TRBV5-1 and TRBJ2-1, the complete variable domain reads KAGVTQTPRYLIKTRGQQVTLSCSPISGHRSVSWYQQTPGQGLQFLFEYFSETQRNKGNFPGRFSGRQFSNSRSEMNVSTLELGDSALYLCASSQTVPNNEQFFGPGTRLTVL.

This clone was seen only a few times. This chain links TRBV19 with TRBJ1-2; TRBD1 matches at 8 bases. There are 14 residues in the CDR3. After removal of 6 bases from V and 3 bases from J, the junction contained 6 bases not matched to a gene. Germline loops: CDR1 LNHDA, CDR2 SQIVND (reference sequence). The CDR3 region has the DNA TGTGCCAGTAGATTTCGGGGACAGGACTATGGCTACACCTTC. It specifies CASRFRGQDYGYTF.

The gene calls are TRBV3-1 (or the pseudogene TRBV3-2) and TRBJ1-6, with 8 bases aligning to TRBD1. There are 19 residues in the CDR3. The germline V gene encodes CDR1 LGHDT and CDR2 YNNKEL (reference sequence). The V segment lost 0 bases and the J segment 0 bases; nucleotides outside the gene matches: 7. Written as DNA, the CDR3 is TGTGCCAGCAGCCAAGATGGGGGTGGACAGGGCTCCTATAATTCACCCCTCCACTTT. Translating gives CASSQDGGGQGSYNSPLHF.

The gene calls are TRBV18 and TRBJ2-3, with TRBD2 identical over 7 bases. The CDR3 runs to 16 residues. Losses at the gene ends were 3 bases for V and 0 bases for J; bases not matched to a gene: 6. Germline loops: CDR1 KGHSH, CDR2 LQKENI. The CDR3 coding sequence is TGTGCCAGCTCACCTCCCAGCGGGACTAGCACAGATACGCAGTATTTT. Its translation is CASSPPSGTSTDTQYF.

V usage is TRBV24-1 and J usage is TRBJ1-2; TRBD1 matches at 7 bases. After removal of 3 bases from V and 4 bases from J, the junction contained 4 bases not matched to a gene. Germline V lookup: CDR1 KGHDR, CDR2 SFDVKD. The CDR3 covers 14 residues. This CDR3 is CATSDRQGFYGYTF. CDR3 nucleotides: TGTGCCACCAGTGATCGACAGGGTTTCTATGGCTACACCTTC.

This chain joins TRBV29-1 and TRBJ2-7; the match to TRBD2 covers 11 bases. The CDR3 contains 12 residues. V lost 6 bases and J lost 4; bases outside the gene matches: 2. Per germline, CDR1 SQVTM and CDR2 ANQGSEA. CDR3 coding DNA: TGCAGCGTCATAGCGGGAGGGTACGAGCAGTACTTC. Translated: CSVIAGGYEQYF.

The chain recombines TRBV7-2 with TRBJ2-1, with D perhaps matching TRBD1 (5 bases). The CDR3 is made up of 15 amino acids. V was trimmed by 1 base and J by 7 bases, leaving 14 bases between them. CDR1 is SGHTA and CDR2 is FQGNSA in the germline V gene. CDR3 nucleotide sequence: TGTGCCAGCAGCTTAGTTTTATGGGCAGGGAATGAGCAGTTCTTC. Amino acids: CASSLVLWAGNEQFF.

This clone occurred once. The chain employs TRBV6-5 and TRBJ1-4; TRBD1 agrees at 10 bases. This CDR3 has 14 amino acids. Germline values: CDR1 MNHEY, CDR2 SVGAGI. J gave up 8 bases and V 6 bases, and 6 bases lay outside the gene matches. The CDR3 DNA reads as TGTGCCAGCAGCCAGAGGGACAGGGGAGAAAAACTGTTTTTT. Translation: CASSQRDRGEKLFF.

The CDR3 loop reads CASSPYMNTEAFF. For the CDR3, the DNA is TGTGCCAGTAGTCCTTATATGAACACTGAAGCTTTCTTT. The genes are TRBV19 and TRBJ1-1; D call uncertain. The V and J ends lost 5 bases and 0 bases respectively, with 7 bases between them. CDR3 size: 13 residues. The V gene's germline CDR1 is LNHDA and CDR2 SQIVND (reference sequence). Full variable domain (rest looked up from reference TRBV19 and TRBJ1-1): DGGITQSPKYLFRKEGQNVTLSCEQNLNHDAMYWYRQDPGQGLRLIYYSQIVNDFQKGDIAEGYSVSREKKESFPLTVTSAQKNPTAFYLCASSPYMNTEAFFGQGTRLTVV.

The V and J genes are TRBV21-1 and TRBJ2-1; the table assigns TRBD2, which was not confirmed against the DNA. TRBV21-1 is a listed pseudogene. The CDR3 is 19 residues long. CDR3 nucleotides: TGTGCCAGCAGCAAAGTCGCTAGCGGGAGGGCTGATTTGGACAATGAGCAGTTCTTC. It yields the protein CASSKVASGRADLDNEQFF.